The clone carrying this T cell receptor (beta chain) has more than one count but fewer than ten. Its antigen is undetermined. Profiling relied on immunoSEQ multiplex PCR, and the TCRdb table lists in-frame clones only, not all of them. The sample lists over 850,000 clones, 70% to 80% occurring once. The data stem from a study of shared clonotypes between healthy human individuals. The V gene's germline CDR1 is GTSNPN and CDR2 SVGIG (reference sequence). The CDR3 length is 13 residues. Between the trimmed V and J ends, which lost 0 bases and 8 bases, there was a span of 13 bases. Study-level results: Roughly 5% of naive CD4 clonotypes were shared across several donors.

The chain carries TRBV30 and TRBJ1-1, with D unresolved. The TCR comes from a man aged 18 to 30 in good health. Some clones in this sample may be carry-over from other donors' samples. Sequencing was carried out using memory CD4+ T cells from PBMCs. Subset indicated: CD45RA-negative fraction. For the CDR3, the DNA is TGTGCCTGGAGTGTACCTAACCGAGGGGAAGCTTTCTTT. Amino acids: CAWSVPNRGEAFF.